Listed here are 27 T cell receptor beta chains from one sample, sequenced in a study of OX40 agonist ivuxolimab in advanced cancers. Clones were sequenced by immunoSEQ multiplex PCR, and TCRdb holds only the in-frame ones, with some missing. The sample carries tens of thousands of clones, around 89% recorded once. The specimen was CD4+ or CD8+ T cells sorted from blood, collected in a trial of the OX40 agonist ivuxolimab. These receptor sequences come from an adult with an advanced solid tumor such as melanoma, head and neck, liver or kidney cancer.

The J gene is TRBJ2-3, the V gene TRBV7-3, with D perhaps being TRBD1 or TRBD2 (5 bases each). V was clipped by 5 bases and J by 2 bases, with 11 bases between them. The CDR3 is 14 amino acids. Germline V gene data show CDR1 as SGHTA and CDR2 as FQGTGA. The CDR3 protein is CASSPGPPTDTQYF. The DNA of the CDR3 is TGTGCCAGCAGCCCGGGGCCACCCACAGATACGCAGTATTTT.

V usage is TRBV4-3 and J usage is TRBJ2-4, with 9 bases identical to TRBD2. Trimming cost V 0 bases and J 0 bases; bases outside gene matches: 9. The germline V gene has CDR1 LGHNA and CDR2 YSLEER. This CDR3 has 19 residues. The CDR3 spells CASSQDGTSFKGAKNIQYF. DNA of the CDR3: TGCGCCAGCAGCCAAGACGGGACTAGCTTCAAGGGAGCCAAAAACATTCAGTACTTC.

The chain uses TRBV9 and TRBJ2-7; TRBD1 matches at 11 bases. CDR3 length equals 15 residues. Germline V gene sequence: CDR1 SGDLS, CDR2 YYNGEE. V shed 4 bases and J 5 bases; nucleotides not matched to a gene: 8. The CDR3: CASSRTGGAFDEQYF. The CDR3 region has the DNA TGTGCCAGCAGCAGGACAGGGGGCGCATTCGACGAGCAGTACTTC.

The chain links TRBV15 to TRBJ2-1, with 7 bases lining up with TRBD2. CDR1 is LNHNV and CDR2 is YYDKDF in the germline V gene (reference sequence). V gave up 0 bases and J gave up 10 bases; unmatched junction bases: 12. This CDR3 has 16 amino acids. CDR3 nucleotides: TGTGCCACCAGCAGAGATGTGGCGGGAGATCTGCAGGAGCAGTTCTTC. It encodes CATSRDVAGDLQEQFF.

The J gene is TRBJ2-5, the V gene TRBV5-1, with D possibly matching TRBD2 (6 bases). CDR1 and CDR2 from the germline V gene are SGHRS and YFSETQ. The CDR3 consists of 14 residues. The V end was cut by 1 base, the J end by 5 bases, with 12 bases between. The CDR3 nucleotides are TGCGCCAGCAGCTTGACCGGACTAACGGAGACCCAGTACTTC. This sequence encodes CASSLTGLTETQYF.

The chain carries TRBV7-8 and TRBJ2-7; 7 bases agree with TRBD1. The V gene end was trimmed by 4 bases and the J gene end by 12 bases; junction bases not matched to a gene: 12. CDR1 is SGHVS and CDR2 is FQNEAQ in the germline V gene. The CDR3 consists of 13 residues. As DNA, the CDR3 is TGTGCCAGCAGCTCGACAGGGATGGCTTATCGGTACTTC. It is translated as CASSSTGMAYRYF.

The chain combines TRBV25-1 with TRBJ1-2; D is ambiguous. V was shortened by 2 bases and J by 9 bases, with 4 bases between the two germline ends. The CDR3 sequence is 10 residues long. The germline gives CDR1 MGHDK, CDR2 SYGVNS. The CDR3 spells CASSEVSYTF. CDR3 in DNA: TGTGCCAGCAGTGAAGTAAGCTACACCTTC.

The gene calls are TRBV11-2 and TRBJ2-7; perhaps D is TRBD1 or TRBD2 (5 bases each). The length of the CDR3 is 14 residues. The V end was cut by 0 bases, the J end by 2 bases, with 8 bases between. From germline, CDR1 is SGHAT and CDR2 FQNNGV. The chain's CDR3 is CASSLDVGAYEQYF. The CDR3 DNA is TGTGCCAGCAGCTTAGATGTGGGGGCCTACGAGCAGTACTTC.

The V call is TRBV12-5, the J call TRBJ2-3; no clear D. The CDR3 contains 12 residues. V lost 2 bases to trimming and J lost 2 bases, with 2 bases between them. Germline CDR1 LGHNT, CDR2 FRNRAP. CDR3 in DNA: TGTGCTAGTGGTTTGTCCACAGATACGCAGTATTTT. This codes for CASGLSTDTQYF. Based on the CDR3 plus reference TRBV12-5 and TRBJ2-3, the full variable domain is DARVTQTPRHKVTEMGQEVTMRCQPILGHNTVFWYRQTMMQGLELLAYFRNRAPLDDSGMPKDRFSAEMPDATLATLKIQPSEPRDSAVYFCASGLSTDTQYFGPGTRLTVL.

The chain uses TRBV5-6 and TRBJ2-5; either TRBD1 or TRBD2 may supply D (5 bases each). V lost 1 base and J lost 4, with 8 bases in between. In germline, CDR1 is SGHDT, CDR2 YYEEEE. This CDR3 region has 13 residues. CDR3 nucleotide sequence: TGTGCCAGCAGCTTGACGGGGCCAGAGACCCAGTACTTC. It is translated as CASSLTGPETQYF.

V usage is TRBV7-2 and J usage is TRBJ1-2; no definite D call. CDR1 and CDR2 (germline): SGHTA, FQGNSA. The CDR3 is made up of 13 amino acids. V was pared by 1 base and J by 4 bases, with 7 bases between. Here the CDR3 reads CASSLGSRYGYTF. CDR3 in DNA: TGTGCCAGCAGCTTAGGCAGCCGCTATGGCTACACCTTC.

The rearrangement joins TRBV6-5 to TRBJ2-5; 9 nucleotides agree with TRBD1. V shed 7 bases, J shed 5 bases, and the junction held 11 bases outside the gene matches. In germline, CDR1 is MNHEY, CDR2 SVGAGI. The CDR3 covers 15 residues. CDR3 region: CASTMRTGVMETQYF. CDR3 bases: TGTGCCAGCACGATGAGGACAGGGGTGATGGAGACCCAGTACTTC.

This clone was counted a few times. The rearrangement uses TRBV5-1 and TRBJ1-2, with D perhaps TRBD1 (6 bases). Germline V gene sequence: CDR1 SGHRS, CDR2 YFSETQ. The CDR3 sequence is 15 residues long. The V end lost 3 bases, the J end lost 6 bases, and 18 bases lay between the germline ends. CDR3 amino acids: CASSSLWTRDNGYTF. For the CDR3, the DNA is TGCGCCAGCAGCTCCCTCTGGACAAGGGACAATGGCTACACCTTC.

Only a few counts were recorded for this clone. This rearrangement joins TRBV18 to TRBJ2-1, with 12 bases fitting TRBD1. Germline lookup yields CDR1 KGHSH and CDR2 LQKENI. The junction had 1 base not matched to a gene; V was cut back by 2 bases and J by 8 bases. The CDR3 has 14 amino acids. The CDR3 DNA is TGTGCCAGCTCACCAGGGACAGGGGGCTATGAGCAGTTCTTC. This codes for CASSPGTGGYEQFF.

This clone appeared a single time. CDR3 DNA: TGTGCCAGCAGCCCCCGAGGGCCGACAGGGGCCGGGGAGCTGTTTTTT. This translates into CASSPRGPTGAGELFF. The chain couples TRBV7-3 to TRBJ2-2; 8 nucleotides line up with TRBD1. The CDR3 runs 16 residues. The germline CDR1 and CDR2 sequences are SGHTA and FQGTGA. With V trimmed by 5 bases and J by 6 bases, 11 bases remained unmatched.

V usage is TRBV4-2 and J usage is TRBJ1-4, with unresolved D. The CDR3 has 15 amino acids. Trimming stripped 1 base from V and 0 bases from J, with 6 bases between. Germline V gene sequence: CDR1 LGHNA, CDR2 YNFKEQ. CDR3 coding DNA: TGTGCCAGCAGCCAAGGCACGGCAACTAATGAAAAACTGTTTTTT. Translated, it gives CASSQGTATNEKLFF.

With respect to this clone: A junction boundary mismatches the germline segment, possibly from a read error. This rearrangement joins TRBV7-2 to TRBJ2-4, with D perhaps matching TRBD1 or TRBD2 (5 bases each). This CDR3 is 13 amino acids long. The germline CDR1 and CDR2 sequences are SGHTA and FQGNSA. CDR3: CASSLGRWGNRDF. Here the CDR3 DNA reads TGTGCCAGCAGCTTAGGCAGGTGGGGGAATAGAGACTTC.

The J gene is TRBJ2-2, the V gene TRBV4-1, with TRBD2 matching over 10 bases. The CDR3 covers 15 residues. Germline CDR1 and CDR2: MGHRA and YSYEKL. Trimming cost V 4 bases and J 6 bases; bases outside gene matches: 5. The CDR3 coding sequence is TGCGCCAGCAGCCGAGGGCTAGCGGGAGCCGGGGAGCTGTTTTTT. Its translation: CASSRGLAGAGELFF.

The CDR3: CASSLSGTENTEAFF. CDR3 bases: TGTGCCAGCAGCCTTTCCGGGACAGAGAACACTGAAGCTTTCTTT. The rearrangement uses TRBV28 and TRBJ1-1; 7 nucleotides line up with TRBD1. This CDR3 has 15 residues. Germline V gives CDR1 MDHEN, CDR2 SYDVKM. The ends lost 6 bases at V and 1 base at J; junction bases unmatched: 8.

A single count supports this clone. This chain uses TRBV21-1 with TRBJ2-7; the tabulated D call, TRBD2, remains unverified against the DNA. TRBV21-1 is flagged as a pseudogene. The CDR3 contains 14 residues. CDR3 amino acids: CASSRGSGSPEQYF. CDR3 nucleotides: TGTGCCAGCAGCAGGGGGAGCGGGAGCCCCGAGCAGTACTTC.

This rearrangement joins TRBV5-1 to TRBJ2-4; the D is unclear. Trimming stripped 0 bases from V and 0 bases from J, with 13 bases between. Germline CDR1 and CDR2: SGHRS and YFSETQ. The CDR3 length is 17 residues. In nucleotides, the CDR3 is TGCGCCAGCAGCTTGGAGGCAACAACTCTAGCCAAAAACATTCAGTACTTC. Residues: CASSLEATTLAKNIQYF.

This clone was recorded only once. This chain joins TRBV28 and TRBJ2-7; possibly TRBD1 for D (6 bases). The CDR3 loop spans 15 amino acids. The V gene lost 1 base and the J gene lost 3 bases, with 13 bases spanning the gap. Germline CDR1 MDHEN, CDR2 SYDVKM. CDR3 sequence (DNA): TGTGCCAGCAGTTTATCGTCACAGGGTAGCTACGAGCAGTACTTC. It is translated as CASSLSSQGSYEQYF.

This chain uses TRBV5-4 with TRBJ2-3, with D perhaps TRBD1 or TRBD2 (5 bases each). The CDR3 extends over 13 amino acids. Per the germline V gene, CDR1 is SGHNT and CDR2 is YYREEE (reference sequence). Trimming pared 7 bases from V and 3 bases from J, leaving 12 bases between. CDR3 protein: CASGRGVTDTQYF. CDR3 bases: TGTGCCAGCGGGAGAGGGGTGACAGATACGCAGTATTTT.

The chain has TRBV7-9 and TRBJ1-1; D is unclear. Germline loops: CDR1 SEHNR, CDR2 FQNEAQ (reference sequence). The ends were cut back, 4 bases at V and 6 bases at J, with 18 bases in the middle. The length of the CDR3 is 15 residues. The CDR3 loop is CASSWGGPMRPEAFF. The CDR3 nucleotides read TGTGCCAGCAGCTGGGGAGGCCCAATGCGTCCTGAAGCTTTCTTT.

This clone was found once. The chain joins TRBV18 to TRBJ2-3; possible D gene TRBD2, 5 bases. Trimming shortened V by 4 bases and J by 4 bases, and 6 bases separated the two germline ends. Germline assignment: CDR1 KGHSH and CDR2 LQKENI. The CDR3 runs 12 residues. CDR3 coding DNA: TGTGCCAGCTCACAGGGAGCAGATACGCAGTATTTT. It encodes CASSQGADTQYF.

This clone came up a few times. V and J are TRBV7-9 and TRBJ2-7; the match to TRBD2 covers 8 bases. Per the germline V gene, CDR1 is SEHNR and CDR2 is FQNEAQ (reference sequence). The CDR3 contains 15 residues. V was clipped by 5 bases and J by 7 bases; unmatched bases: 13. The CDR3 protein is CASSRVGGRTGEQYF. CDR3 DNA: TGTGCCAGCAGCCGCGTGGGCGGGAGGACTGGAGAGCAGTACTTC.

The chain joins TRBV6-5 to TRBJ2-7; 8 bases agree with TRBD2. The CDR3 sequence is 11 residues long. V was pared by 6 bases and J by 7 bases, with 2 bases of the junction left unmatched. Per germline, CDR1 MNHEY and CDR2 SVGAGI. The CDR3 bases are TGTGCCAGCAGCCCGGGGGGGGAGCAGTACTTC. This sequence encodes CASSPGGEQYF.